One and the same sample provided the 8 T cell receptor beta chains below, sequenced in a study of blood T cell repertoires in COVID-19. The protocol was immunoSEQ multiplex PCR, while the TCRdb copy is restricted to in-frame clones and leaves out a portion. The sample has under 150,000 clones, less than 90% seen once. The sample comprised peripheral blood. The receptor set was obtained from an older man with acute or convalescent COVID-19.

J is TRBJ1-5 and V is TRBV3-1 (or the pseudogene TRBV3-2), with unresolved D. This CDR3 spans 13 amino acids. Germline V lookup: CDR1 LGHDT, CDR2 YNNKEL (reference sequence). V was pared by 1 base and J by 6 bases, with 7 bases between. The CDR3 loop is CASSQGSSQPQHF. Written as DNA, the CDR3 is TGTGCCAGCAGCCAAGGATCCAGTCAGCCCCAGCATTTT.

The chain links TRBV5-4 to TRBJ2-7; 9 bases align to TRBD1. Germline V gene data show CDR1 as SGHNT and CDR2 as YYREEE (reference sequence). After removal of 5 bases from V and 3 bases from J, the junction contained 12 bases not matched to a gene. This CDR3 is 16 amino acids long. The CDR3 sequence: CASSLNTGGAGYEQYF. In DNA, the CDR3 is TGTGCCAGCAGTCTGAATACAGGGGGCGCAGGCTACGAGCAGTACTTC.

The rearrangement uses TRBV6-5 and TRBJ1-2; no clear D. In germline, CDR1 is MNHEY, CDR2 SVGAGI. V was trimmed by 6 bases and J by 4 bases, leaving 12 bases between them. CDR3 length: 13 residues. The DNA of the CDR3 is TGTGCCAGCAGCCTCGTCAGTACCTATGGCTACACCTTC. Translated, it gives CASSLVSTYGYTF.

The J gene is TRBJ2-7, the V gene TRBV11-2, with 9 bases identical to TRBD1. CDR1 is SGHAT and CDR2 is FQNNGV in the germline V gene. Unmatched junction bases numbered 6, after V lost 7 bases and J lost 5 bases. The CDR3 is made up of 13 amino acids. Here the CDR3 reads CASKGQGPHEQYF. CDR3 in DNA: TGTGCCAGCAAGGGACAGGGTCCCCACGAGCAGTACTTC.

This chain uses TRBV5-5 with TRBJ2-5; 7 bases are shared with TRBD1. V lost 4 bases to trimming and J lost 5 bases; unmatched junction nucleotides: 11. The CDR3 length is 15 residues. The germline CDR1 and CDR2 sequences are SGHKS and YYEKEE (reference sequence). The CDR3 DNA sequence: TGTGCCAGCAGCAATTCGGGACAGCTGGGTGAGACCCAGTACTTC. Its translation: CASSNSGQLGETQYF.

The rearrangement links TRBV29-1 to TRBJ2-7; possibly TRBD1 for D (5 bases). The germline V gene has CDR1 SQVTM and CDR2 ANQGSEA. This CDR3 is 14 amino acids long. The V and J ends lost 2 bases and 3 bases respectively, with 14 bases between them. The DNA for the CDR3 is TGCAGCGTTGAATGGGCAGGGAATATCTACGAGCAGTACTTC. It codes for CSVEWAGNIYEQYF.

The chain combines TRBV6-2 or TRBV6-3 with TRBJ1-2; possibly TRBD1 for D (5 bases). V shed 0 bases and J shed 3 bases, with 11 bases lying between them. This CDR3 has 15 residues. Germline V gives CDR1 MNHEY, CDR2 SVGEGT. CDR3 protein: CASSYSRVGDYGYTF. The CDR3 DNA reads as TGTGCCAGCAGTTACTCGAGAGTAGGGGACTATGGCTACACCTTC.

This chain connects TRBV28 to TRBJ2-7, with 9 bases identical to TRBD1. The CDR3 spans 15 residues. The germline CDR1 and CDR2 sequences are MDHEN and SYDVKM. V lost 3 bases, J lost 2 bases, and 5 bases stayed unmatched. The chain's CDR3 is CASSLTGGYTYEQYF. In nucleotides, the CDR3 is TGTGCCAGCAGTTTGACAGGGGGGTACACCTACGAGCAGTACTTC. Variable domain in full (rest from reference TRBV28 and TRBJ2-7): DVKVTQSSRYLVKRTGEKVFLECVQDMDHENMFWYRQDPGLGLRLIYFSYDVKMKEKGDIPEGYSVSREKKERFSLILESASTNQTSMYLCASSLTGGYTYEQYFGPGTRLTVT.